This T cell receptor beta chain was captured by sequencing in a study of T cell repertoires in cytomegalovirus infection. Points on this clonotype: Its specificity is unknown.

There are 14 residues in the CDR3. Germline values: CDR1 DFQATT, CDR2 SNEGSKA (reference sequence). The ends were cut back, 0 bases at V and 3 bases at J, with 11 bases in the middle. TCRdb analysed the reads with MiXCR anew, one entry per CDR3 protein. The table includes about 110,000 distinct CDR3 sequences, about 30% detected once. The rearrangement joins TRBV20-1 to TRBJ1-2, with D hard to call. The sequenced sample was CD8+ T cells from cultured PBMCs, obtained from culture after CMV antigen stimulation. The origin of this receptor is a human donor in good health (CMV status not recorded). Some clones in this sample may be carry-over from other donors' samples. This CDR3 is CSARETVPYYGYTF. The DNA of the CDR3 is TGCAGTGCTAGAGAAACTGTTCCTTACTATGGCTACACCTTC.